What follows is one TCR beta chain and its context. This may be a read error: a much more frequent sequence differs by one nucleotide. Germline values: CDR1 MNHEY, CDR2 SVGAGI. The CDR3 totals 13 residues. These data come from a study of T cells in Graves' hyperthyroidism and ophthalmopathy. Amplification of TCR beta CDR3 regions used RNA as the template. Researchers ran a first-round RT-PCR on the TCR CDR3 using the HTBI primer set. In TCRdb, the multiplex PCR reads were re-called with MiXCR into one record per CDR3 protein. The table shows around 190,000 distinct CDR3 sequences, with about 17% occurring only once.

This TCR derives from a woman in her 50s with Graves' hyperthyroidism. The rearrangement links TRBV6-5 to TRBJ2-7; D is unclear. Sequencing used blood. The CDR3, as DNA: TGTGCCAGCAGTTACTTGACACTTTACGAGCAGTGCTTC. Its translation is CASSYLTLYEQCF.